Included here is one TCR beta chain sequence, with context. The antigen is not known. It was autoimmune disease history or systemic immunosuppression that excluded patients. The repertoire was sequenced with immunoSEQ multiplex PCR; TCRdb's copy has only in-frame clones and lacks some. This table has 69,000 or so clones, 80% to 85% appearing once. These data originate in a study of OX40 agonist ivuxolimab in advanced cancers. Study-level points and caveats: CD8+ T cells were the subset that, on average, had more expanded clones than CD4+. There was clonal expansion of CD4+ and CD8+ blood T cells by week 6 at 0.1 to 3.0 mg/kg. Among some nonresponders, normalized T-cell clonal expansion was also low.

The J segment lost 4 bases and the V segment lost 3 bases, leaving 7 bases of the junction unmatched. Germline V CDR1 and CDR2: SGDLS, YYNGEE. The CDR3 runs 15 residues. The sample in question was CD4+ or CD8+ T cells sorted from blood, obtained in a trial of the OX40 agonist ivuxolimab. The receptor's source is an adult with an advanced solid tumor such as melanoma, head and neck, liver or kidney cancer. The chain couples TRBV9 to TRBJ1-3, with 7 bases fitting TRBD1. For the CDR3, the DNA is TGTGCCAGCAGCGGATTAGGGACAGCCGGAAACACCATATATTTT. Amino acids: CASSGLGTAGNTIYF.